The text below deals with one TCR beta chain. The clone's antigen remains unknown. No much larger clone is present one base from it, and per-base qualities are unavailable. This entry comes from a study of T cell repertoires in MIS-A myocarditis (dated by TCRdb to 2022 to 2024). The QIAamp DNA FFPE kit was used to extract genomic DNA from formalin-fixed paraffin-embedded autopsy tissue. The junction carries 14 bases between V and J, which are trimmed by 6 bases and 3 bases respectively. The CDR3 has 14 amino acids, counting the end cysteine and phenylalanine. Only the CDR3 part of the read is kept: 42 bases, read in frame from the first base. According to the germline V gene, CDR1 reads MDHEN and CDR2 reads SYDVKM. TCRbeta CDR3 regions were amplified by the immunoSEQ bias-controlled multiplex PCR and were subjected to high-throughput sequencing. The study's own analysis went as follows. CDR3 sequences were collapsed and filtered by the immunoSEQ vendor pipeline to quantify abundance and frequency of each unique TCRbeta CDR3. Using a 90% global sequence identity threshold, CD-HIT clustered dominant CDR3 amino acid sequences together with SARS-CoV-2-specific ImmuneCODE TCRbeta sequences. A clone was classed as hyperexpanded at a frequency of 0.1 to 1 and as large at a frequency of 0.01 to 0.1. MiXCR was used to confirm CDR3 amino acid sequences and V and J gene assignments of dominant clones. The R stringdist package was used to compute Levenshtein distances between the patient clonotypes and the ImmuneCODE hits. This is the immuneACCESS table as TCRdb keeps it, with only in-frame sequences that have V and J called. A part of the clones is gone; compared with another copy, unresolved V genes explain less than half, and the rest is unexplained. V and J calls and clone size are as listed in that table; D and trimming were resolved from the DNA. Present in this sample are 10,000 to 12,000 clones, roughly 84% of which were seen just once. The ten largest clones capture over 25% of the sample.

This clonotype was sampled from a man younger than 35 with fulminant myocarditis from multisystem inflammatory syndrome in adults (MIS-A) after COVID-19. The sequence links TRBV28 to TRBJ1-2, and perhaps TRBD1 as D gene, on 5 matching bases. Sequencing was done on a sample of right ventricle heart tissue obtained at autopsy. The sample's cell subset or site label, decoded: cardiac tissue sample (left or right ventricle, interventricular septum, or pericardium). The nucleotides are TGTGCCAGCAGCGAGGGACGGGGTTACTATGGCTACACCTTC. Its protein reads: CASSEGRGYYGYTF.